A selection of T cell receptor beta chains follows, all from one sample in a study of blood T cell repertoires in COVID-19. The table came from immunoSEQ multiplex PCR; TCRdb's copy has only in-frame clones and leaves some out. The sample lists roughly 670,000 clones; around 89% were seen once. Sequencing used peripheral blood. The source is a woman aged 18-29 years with acute or convalescent COVID-19. CDR3s include the opening cysteine and the closing phenylalanine or tryptophan. The D gene is left open where the match is weak.

v_call	d_call	j_call	cdr3_nt	cdr3_aa
TRBV7-9	.	TRBJ2-2	TGTGCCAGAGAGGGCTCCGGGGAGCTGTTTTTT	CAREGSGELFF
TRBV7-9	.	TRBJ2-5	TGTGCCAGCAGCTTAGGTTGGACTGGGGAGACCCAGTACTTC	CASSLGWTGETQYF
TRBV12-3/TRBV12-4	.	TRBJ1-2	TGTGCCAGCATCGCGGGGGGAGACTATGGCTACACCTTC	CASIAGGDYGYTF
TRBV21-1	.	TRBJ2-1	TGTGCCAGCAGCAAAGCCGGCAAGGACAGGGGATCCAATGAGCAGTTCTTC	CASSKAGKDRGSNEQFF
TRBV5-1	TRBD2	TRBJ2-7	TGCGCCAGCAGCTTGGATAGTTTCACTAGCGGGAATCTTGGCTACGAGCAGTACTTC	CASSLDSFTSGNLGYEQYF
TRBV4-1	.	TRBJ1-2	TGCGCCAGCAGCCAAGGGATCGACACATATGGCTACACCTTC	CASSQGIDTYGYTF
TRBV2	TRBD1	TRBJ2-3	TGTGCCAGCACTAGGGACAGAAGCACAGATACGCAGTATTTT	CASTRDRSTDTQYF
TRBV5-1	TRBD1	TRBJ1-2	TGCGCCAGCAGCGAGGGACAGGGCGAAGATGGCTACACCTTC	CASSEGQGEDGYTF
TRBV5-4	TRBD1	TRBJ1-3	TGTGCCAGCAGCTTCAGGGGGCCCGGAAACACCATATATTTT	CASSFRGPGNTIYF
TRBV4-2	TRBD1	TRBJ2-3	TGTGCCAGCAGCCCATTAGGACAGGTCACAGATACGCAGTATTTT	CASSPLGQVTDTQYF
TRBV9	.	TRBJ2-3	TGTGCCAGCAGCGTATCCTCCAGGGGGGTGAGGGCAGATACGCAGTATTTT	CASSVSSRGVRADTQYF
TRBV2	.	TRBJ1-5	TGTGCCAGCAGTGAGTCCAGGGTTGGGAATCAGCCCCAGCATTTT	CASSESRVGNQPQHF
TRBV6-2/TRBV6-3	TRBD1	TRBJ2-7	TGTGCCAGCAGTTACTCGAGGGGGCTTGGGGTATGGGAGCAGTACTTC	CASSYSRGLGVWEQYF
TRBV15	TRBD1	TRBJ2-3	TGTGCCACCTCCTACGGACAGGGGAACGCAGATACGCAGTATTTT	CATSYGQGNADTQYF
TRBV18	TRBD1	TRBJ2-4	TGTGCCAGCTCACCCCTGACAGGGGTCCAAAACATTCAGTACTTC	CASSPLTGVQNIQYF